Listed below are T cell receptor beta chains from one sample, sequenced in a study of blood T cell repertoires in COVID-19. Profiled with immunoSEQ multiplex PCR; TCRdb holds only in-frame clones, not every one. The sample comprises fewer than 150,000 clones, approximately 82% of which are singletons, and 10% to 11% rests with the top ten. Material for sequencing was peripheral blood. These receptors originate from a man in his 60s who had recovered from COVID-19. Each CDR3 is given with its conserved first and last residue. D genes are given only for firm matches. Only some rows state a clone size, as once, few, many or a class for expanded clones.

>.|.|TRBJ1-1|16|TRBV7-9
TGTGCCAGCATTGGGCAGGGGCTTTTTAGGAACACTGAAGCTTTCTTT
CASIGQGLFRNTEAFF
>.|.|TRBJ2-3|15|TRBV4-2
TGTGCCAGCAGCCAAGATGCAGGGTGGACAGATACGCAGTATTTT
CASSQDAGWTDTQYF
>.|.|TRBJ2-2|14|TRBV4-1
TGCGCCAGCACGGCGTCCCGGGGGACCGGGGAGCTGTTTTTT
CASTASRGTGELFF
>.|TRBD1|TRBJ2-1|21|TRBV10-3
TGTGCCATCAGTGAGTCGACGGCGGGTCTACAGGGGAGAGGATCCTACAATGAGCAGTTCTTC
CAISESTAGLQGRGSYNEQFF
>.|TRBD1|TRBJ2-7|15|TRBV18
TGTGCCAGCTCAGGAGGACAGGGGCAATCCTACGAGCAGTACTTC
CASSGGQGQSYEQYF
>.|TRBD1|TRBJ2-2|14|TRBV29-1
TGCAGCGTGACTGGACAGGGGGGGACCGGGGAGCTGTTTTTT
CSVTGQGGTGELFF
>.|TRBD1|TRBJ2-3|16|TRBV15
TGTGCCACCAGCAGAGGCGGACAGGGGGCGCCGGATACGCAGTATTTT
CATSRGGQGAPDTQYF
>.|TRBD2|TRBJ2-1|16|TRBV9
TGTGCCAGCAGCCTCCGACTAGCGGGAACGAACAATGAGCAGTTCTTC
CASSLRLAGTNNEQFF
>few|TRBD1|TRBJ1-3|15|TRBV5-4
TGTGCCAGCAGCTTGGGACAGGGGCCAGGAAACACCATATATTTT
CASSLGQGPGNTIYF
>.|.|TRBJ1-6|14|TRBV7-2
TGTGCCAGCAGCGCCCGACAACTGACTTCACCCCTCCACTTT
CASSARQLTSPLHF
>.|.|TRBJ2-5|14|TRBV5-4
TGTGCCAGCAGCTCCCCGGGAAGCGAGGAGACCCAGTACTTC
CASSSPGSEETQYF
>.|.|TRBJ1-1|15|TRBV29-1
TGCAGCGTTGACCTTGGACGGGGGAGAGGCACTGAAGCTTTCTTT
CSVDLGRGRGTEAFF
>.|.|TRBJ2-2|14|TRBV7-3
TGTGCCAGCAGCTCGACAGGGAACACCGGGGAGCTGTTTTTT
CASSSTGNTGELFF
>.|.|TRBJ1-1|15|TRBV10-3
TGTGCCATCAGTGAAAGCGGACAGAGGAACACTGAAGCTTTCTTT
CAISESGQRNTEAFF
>.|.|TRBJ2-5|14|TRBV18
TGTGCCAGCTCACCAGTCGGGACTCCCGAGACCCAGTACTTC
CASSPVGTPETQYF
>.|.|TRBJ1-5|14|TRBV19
TGTGCCAGTAGTATCTCCAGGGATGTGGAGCCCCAGCATTTT
CASSISRDVEPQHF
>.|.|TRBJ2-3|15|TRBV5-4
TGTGCCAGCAGCTTGGGACTTCAAGTTACAGATACGCAGTATTTT
CASSLGLQVTDTQYF
>few|.|TRBJ2-7|13|TRBV5-6
TGTGCCAGCAGCTTGGGGAGGTCCCACGAGCAGTACTTC
CASSLGRSHEQYF
>.|.|TRBJ2-1|17|TRBV6-2/TRBV6-3
TGTGCCAGCAGTTACCTCAAGGTGGCGAGCGCTTACAATGAGCAGTTCTTC
CASSYLKVASAYNEQFF
>.|TRBD2|TRBJ2-1|19|TRBV27
TGTGCCAGCTCATTGAGGATAGCGGGAGCCCTTAGCTCCTACAATGAGCAGTTCTTC
CASSLRIAGALSSYNEQFF
>.|TRBD1|TRBJ1-4|14|TRBV27
TGTGCCAGCACTTCCCGACAGGGGGCGGAAAAACTGTTTTTT
CASTSRQGAEKLFF
>.|.|TRBJ2-2|17|TRBV28
TGTGCCAGCAGTGGGGCCGGGACTGGCCTGGGGGTCGGGGAGCTGTTTTTT
CASSGAGTGLGVGELFF
>.|.|TRBJ2-7|18|TRBV3-1/TRBV3-2
TGTGCCAGCAGCCCGGGGGGTTGGGTAGTACAGGGGGACGACGAGCAGTACTTC
CASSPGGWVVQGDDEQYF
>.|.|TRBJ1-3|13|TRBV5-1
TGCGCCAGCAATTCGGACAGAGGAAACACCATATATTTT
CASNSDRGNTIYF
>few|.|TRBJ1-1|16|TRBV27
TGTGCCAGCAGCCCATCGTCCCAGGGTCCCCCCACTGAAGCTTTCTTT
CASSPSSQGPPTEAFF
>.|.|TRBJ1-5|15|TRBV10-3
TGTGCCATCAGTGCCTCACAGGACCCCAATCAGCCCCAGCATTTT
CAISASQDPNQPQHF
>.|TRBD1|TRBJ1-3|15|TRBV11-2
TGTGCCAGCGGGACAGGGGATTTCTCTGGAAACACCATATATTTT
CASGTGDFSGNTIYF
>.|TRBD1|TRBJ2-2|13|TRBV5-6
TGTGCCAGCAGCCCAACGGACAGGGCTGAGCTGTTTTTT
CASSPTDRAELFF
>.|TRBD1|TRBJ1-3|14|TRBV28
TGTGCCAGCAGCCCCAGGGGGGCTGGAAACACCATATATTTT
CASSPRGAGNTIYF
>.|.|TRBJ2-2|14|TRBV2
TGTGCCAGCAGTGTCGCACGGTACACCGGGGAGCTGTTTTTT
CASSVARYTGELFF
>.|TRBD1|TRBJ1-4|15|TRBV2
TGTGCCAGCAGCCCCGCGCAGGGGGCGCGGGAAAAACTGTTTTTT
CASSPAQGAREKLFF
>.|TRBD2|TRBJ2-7|14|TRBV2
TGTGCCAGCAGCGCTAGCGGGGGGGGATACGAGCAGTACTTC
CASSASGGGYEQYF
>.|.|TRBJ1-6|16|TRBV9
TGTGCCAGCAGCGTAGAGGACAGATTTCGGGGTTCACCCCTCCACTTT
CASSVEDRFRGSPLHF
>.|TRBD1|TRBJ1-4|16|TRBV4-3
TGCGCCAGCAGCCAAGGGACTCTAAGGGGGCGCGAAAAACTGTTTTTT
CASSQGTLRGREKLFF
>.|TRBD1|TRBJ2-1|12|TRBV9
TGTGCCAGCAGCACCGGGACAGTTGAGCAGTTCTTC
CASSTGTVEQFF
>.|.|TRBJ2-1|14|TRBV10-3
TGTGCCATCAGTGAGTCGACTCCTGGAGTTGAGCAGTTCTTC
CAISESTPGVEQFF
>.|.|TRBJ2-1|13|TRBV11-1
TGTGCCAGCAGCCCCGACAGCAACAATGAGCAGTTCTTC
CASSPDSNNEQFF
>few|TRBD2|TRBJ2-5|14|TRBV27
TGTGCCAGCAGCCGACTAGCGGGGGAGGAGACCCAGTACTTC
CASSRLAGEETQYF
>few|.|TRBJ2-2|14|TRBV5-1
TGCGCCAGCAGCTTGGGTCAAGCAACCGGGGAGCTGTTTTTT
CASSLGQATGELFF
>few|.|TRBJ2-3|14|TRBV7-2
TGTGCCAGCAGCTTAGAGCGGTTCACAGATACGCAGTATTTT
CASSLERFTDTQYF
>.|.|TRBJ1-5|15|TRBV3-1/TRBV3-2
TGTGCCAGCAGCCAAGAAAGATCCGGTCCTCAGCCCCAGCATTTT
CASSQERSGPQPQHF
>.|.|TRBJ2-3|14|TRBV7-9
TGTGCCAGCAGCCTGGCGGCGGACTCTAATACGCAGTATTTT
CASSLAADSNTQYF
>few|.|TRBJ1-3|16|TRBV7-6
TGTGCCAGCAGCTTAGGTCCGAGCGGCTCTGGAAACACCATATATTTT
CASSLGPSGSGNTIYF
>.|.|TRBJ2-6|15|TRBV24-1
TGTGCCACCAGTGATTACAGCTCTGGGGCCAACGTCCTGACTTTC
CATSDYSSGANVLTF
>.|.|TRBJ1-4|13|TRBV14
TGTGCCAGCAGCTCCCGGTCACGAGAAAAACTGTTTTTT
CASSSRSREKLFF
>once|TRBD1|TRBJ1-4|13|TRBV3-1/TRBV3-2
TGTGCCAGCAGCCTACAGGGGGGTGAAAAACTGTTTTTT
CASSLQGGEKLFF
>.|TRBD1|TRBJ2-2|15|TRBV30
TGTGCCTGGAAGGCGGCAGGGGGCTTAGTCGGGGAGCTGTTTTTT
CAWKAAGGLVGELFF